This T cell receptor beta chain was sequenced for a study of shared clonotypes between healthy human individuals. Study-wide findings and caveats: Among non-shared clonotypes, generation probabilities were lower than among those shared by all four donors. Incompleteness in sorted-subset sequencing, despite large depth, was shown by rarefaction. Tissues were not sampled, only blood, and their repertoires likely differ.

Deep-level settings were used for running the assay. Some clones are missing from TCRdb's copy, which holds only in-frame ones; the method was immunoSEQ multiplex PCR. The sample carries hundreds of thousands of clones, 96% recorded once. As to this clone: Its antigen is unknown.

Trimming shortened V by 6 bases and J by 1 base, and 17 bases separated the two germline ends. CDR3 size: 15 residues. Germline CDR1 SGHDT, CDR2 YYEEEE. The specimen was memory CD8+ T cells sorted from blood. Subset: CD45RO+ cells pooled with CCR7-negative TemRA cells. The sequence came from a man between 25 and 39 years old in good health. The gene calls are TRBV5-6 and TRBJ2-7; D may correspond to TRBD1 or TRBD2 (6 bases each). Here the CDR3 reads CASTRGLTPSYEQYF. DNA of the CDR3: TGTGCCAGCACCCGGGGGCTGACACCGTCCTACGAGCAGTACTTC.